This T cell receptor (beta chain) was captured by sequencing in a study of somatic reversion in DOCK8 deficiency (dated by TCRdb to 2019 to 2021). Regarding the research as a whole: The study compared the T cell receptor beta repertoires of three groups: DOCK8-deficient patients, DOCK8-revertant patients and healthy volunteers. The study set out to investigate how, in DOCK8 deficiency, somatic reversion of pathogenic DOCK8 variants alters lymphocyte differentiation and function. The DOCK8-deficient patients included in the study had been previously reported. Here is what the overall study found, with its caveats: The methods did not specify, sample by sample, whether the source material for each sample was whole blood or PBMCs.

This clonotype was counted between two and nine times. Its antigen remains undetermined. No clone much larger than this one lies a single base away; base qualities are absent. Libraries were constructed by multiplex PCR. TRB libraries were generated by one-step amplicon PCR from 100 ng genomic DNA using EuroClonality-NGS primers. Sequencing of the TRB amplicons was carried out on Illumina MiSeq instruments using 2 x 250 bp version 2 chemistry. The original pipeline was this. Primary TRB sequence analysis and V(D)J annotation were performed with IMGT/HighV-QUEST. Repertoire diversity and composition were evaluated with VDJtools after nonfunctional clones were removed and downsampling was applied for comparisons between samples. In-frame beta chains were kept once TCRdb had trimmed the public reads at Q25 with fastp and called clones with MiXCR. A single entry per CDR3 protein holds the most common genes and DNA from its merged rows. The V and J calls shown here were made by TCRdb, not taken from the authors' results. In all, the sample holds 4,000 to 5,000 distinct CDR3 sequences, and approximately 26% of those were seen once. The ten biggest clones cover 8.5% to 10% of the sample.

CDR1 MGHRA and CDR2 YSYEKL were looked up in the germline V gene. The CDR3 holds 14 amino acids from the cysteine to the phenylalanine. Only CDR3 DNA is held: 42 bases, read in frame from base 1. V lost 0 bases and J lost 1 base; the stretch between them is 6 bases long. Healthy control blood was obtained from volunteer donors provided by blood services in Australia and France. For the TCR repertoire analysis, genomic DNA was extracted either from whole blood samples or from PBMCs. The V gene is TRBV4-1 and the J gene is TRBJ1-2; no confident D gene assignment can be made. Input material: peripheral blood. The receptor was isolated from a human donor in good health. The DNA sequence is TGCGCCAGCAGCCAAGAATCCAGTAACTATGGCTACACCTTC. Its amino acids are CASSQESSNYGYTF.